Listed below are T cell receptor beta chains from one sample, sequenced in a study of shared clonotypes between healthy human individuals. The table came from immunoSEQ multiplex PCR; TCRdb's copy has only in-frame clones and leaves some out. The repertoire includes approximately 940,000 clones, approximately 80% of them detected once, and roughly 1.5% sits in the top ten. Sequencing was done on a sample of memory CD4+ T cells sorted from blood. All receptors come from a man aged 18 to 29 in good health. Both conserved end residues are part of each CDR3. Each record gives: D gene, V gene, clone size, J gene, CDR3 protein, CDR3 DNA. The D gene is left open where the match is weak. Not all rows give a size; the values are once, few, many and, for expanded clones, a class.

D: .; V: TRBV28; size: .; J: TRBJ2-1; CDR3: CASSLGAGSSYNEQFF; DNA: TGTGCCAGCAGTTTAGGTGCAGGGAGCTCCTACAATGAGCAGTTCTTC
D: .; V: TRBV4-1; size: .; J: TRBJ2-7; CDR3: CASSQAGVEQYF; DNA: TGCGCCAGCAGCCAAGCCGGGGTCGAGCAGTACTTC
D: TRBD1; V: TRBV25-1; size: few; J: TRBJ1-4; CDR3: CASSRGQGVEKLFF; DNA: TGTGCCAGCAGTCGGGGACAGGGGGTGGAAAAACTGTTTTTT
D: .; V: TRBV28; size: .; J: TRBJ1-5; CDR3: CATKNPGYEPQHF; DNA: TGTGCCACCAAAAACCCGGGGTACGAGCCCCAGCATTTT
D: TRBD2; V: TRBV11-3; size: few; J: TRBJ2-5; CDR3: CASSLGASGGQETQYF; DNA: TGTGCCAGCAGCTTAGGGGCTAGCGGGGGCCAAGAGACCCAGTACTTC
D: .; V: TRBV6-5; size: .; J: TRBJ1-3; CDR3: CASSYPQDTIYF; DNA: TGTGCCAGCAGTTACCCCCAGGACACCATATATTTT
D: .; V: TRBV5-5; size: .; J: TRBJ2-3; CDR3: CASSKDLNTDTQYF; DNA: TGTGCCAGCAGCAAAGACTTGAACACAGATACGCAGTATTTT
D: .; V: TRBV18; size: .; J: TRBJ2-7; CDR3: CASSQRQEPYEQYF; DNA: TGTGCCAGCTCGCAGCGACAGGAACCCTACGAGCAGTACTTC
D: TRBD2; V: TRBV27; size: .; J: TRBJ2-3; CDR3: CASRGLVSITDTQYF; DNA: TGTGCCAGCAGGGGACTAGTTTCTATCACAGATACGCAGTATTTT
D: .; V: TRBV5-4; size: .; J: TRBJ2-1; CDR3: CASSAPYNEQFF; DNA: TGTGCCAGCAGCGCACCCTACAATGAGCAGTTCTTC
D: .; V: TRBV9; size: .; J: TRBJ2-5; CDR3: CASSVTDIQQETQYF; DNA: TGTGCCAGCAGCGTGACTGATATTCAACAGGAGACCCAGTACTTC
D: .; V: TRBV6-1; size: .; J: TRBJ1-1; CDR3: CATQGFGNTEAFF; DNA: TGTGCCACACAGGGTTTTGGGAACACTGAAGCTTTCTTT
D: .; V: TRBV5-4; size: .; J: TRBJ2-7; CDR3: CASSSTVGDYEQYF; DNA: TGTGCCAGCAGCTCGACGGTAGGGGACTACGAGCAGTACTTC
D: .; V: TRBV7-3; size: .; J: TRBJ2-2; CDR3: CASSSGSNTGELFF; DNA: TGTGCCAGCAGCTCAGGGTCGAACACCGGGGAGCTGTTTTTT
D: TRBD2; V: TRBV5-4; size: .; J: TRBJ2-1; CDR3: CASSLGGTSGYNEQFF; DNA: TGTGCCAGCAGCTTGGGGGGGACTAGCGGATACAATGAGCAGTTCTTC
D: .; V: TRBV7-2; size: .; J: TRBJ2-7; CDR3: CASSLGTVEQYF; DNA: TGTGCCAGCAGCTTAGGGACAGTCGAGCAGTACTTC